These T cell receptor beta chains were read from a single sample in a study of T-cell reconstitution after alpha-beta-depleted transplantation in children. MiXCR, run by TCRdb on the PCR reads, gives a single entry per CDR3 protein. The sample yields almost 600,000 distinct CDR3 sequences, 25% to 30% seen once. This specimen was PBMCs, taken before TCRalphabeta/CD19-depleted stem cell transplant. All receptors come from a boy under two years old with Wiskott-Aldrich syndrome, due to receive a stem cell transplant. Both conserved end residues are part of each CDR3. A D gene is named only where the DNA matches it firmly. Clone size appears in some rows only: once, few, many, or a class for an expanded clone.

J gene	clone size	D gene	V gene	CDR3 DNA	CDR3 protein
TRBJ2-1	NA	TRBD2	TRBV7-9	TGTGCCAGCAACGGGGGGAAACAGTCTTACAATGAGCAGTTCTTC	CASNGGKQSYNEQFF
TRBJ2-5	NA	NA	TRBV20-1	TGCAGTGCTTCCTTAGGGCAGCCATTGGAGACCCAGTACTTC	CSASLGQPLETQYF
TRBJ2-7	NA	NA	TRBV6-1	TGTGCCAGCAGCAAAGACAGGAGCTACGAGCAGTACTTC	CASSKDRSYEQYF
TRBJ1-1	few	NA	TRBV29-1	TGCAGCGTGGCTGACCTGGGGAGACGAAACACTGAAGCTTTCTTT	CSVADLGRRNTEAFF
TRBJ1-1	NA	NA	TRBV5-1	TGCGCCAGCAGCTTAAACGCAGGGGCCCCTGAAGCTTTCTTT	CASSLNAGAPEAFF
TRBJ1-1	NA	NA	TRBV6-5	TGTGCCAGCAGTTACGGTTGGGGGGTCAACACTGAAGCTTTCTTT	CASSYGWGVNTEAFF
TRBJ2-1	few	NA	TRBV7-9	TGTGCCAGCAGCTTATTCGGGGGAACGGGGAGCTCCTACAATGAGCAGTTCTTC	CASSLFGGTGSSYNEQFF
TRBJ2-7	NA	NA	TRBV6-5	TGTGCCAGCAGTTACAGTGAGGGGCCTATGCTTTTCTACGAGCAGTACTTC	CASSYSEGPMLFYEQYF
TRBJ1-3	few	NA	TRBV29-1	TGCAGCGTTGCTGAGGGTTCTGGAAACACCATATATTTT	CSVAEGSGNTIYF
TRBJ1-1	NA	NA	TRBV20-1	TGCAGTGCTAGTCCCGTTAACACTGAAGCTTTCTTT	CSASPVNTEAFF
TRBJ2-5	NA	NA	TRBV3-1	TGTGCCAGCGGGGCTAGGGGACTCGAGACCCAGTACTTC	CASGARGLETQYF
TRBJ2-7	NA	NA	TRBV5-1	TGCGCCAGCAGCTTGTCTAGCGAATCCTACGAGCAGTACTTC	CASSLSSESYEQYF
TRBJ2-4	few	NA	TRBV6-5	TGTGCCAGCAGTTACACGGCCCTAGCCAAAAACATTCAGTACTTC	CASSYTALAKNIQYF
TRBJ2-5	NA	NA	TRBV5-1	TGCGCCAGCAGCTTGGGACCGGGGAGTGCGCAAGAGACCCAGTACTTC	CASSLGPGSAQETQYF
TRBJ2-7	NA	NA	TRBV5-1	TGCGCCAGCAGCTCACAGCGAGGGGGTGAGCAGTACTTC	CASSSQRGGEQYF
TRBJ1-5	NA	NA	TRBV29-1	TGCAGCGTTGTACAGGGAGGTGGTAGCAATCAGCCCCAGCATTTT	CSVVQGGGSNQPQHF
TRBJ2-1	NA	NA	TRBV4-1	TGCGCCAGCAGCCAAGATTTAGCGCAACCTAGCAATGAGCAGTTCTTC	CASSQDLAQPSNEQFF
TRBJ2-5	NA	NA	TRBV11-2	TGTGCCAGCAGCTTAGGAGTCAGGGCAGAGACCCAGTACTTC	CASSLGVRAETQYF
TRBJ1-2	few	NA	TRBV12-3/TRBV12-4	TGTGCCAGCAGCGCCCGGGGAAACTATGGCTACACCTTC	CASSARGNYGYTF
TRBJ2-2	few	NA	TRBV11-2	TGTGCCAGCAGCTTAGGAGGGGGAGGAACCACCGGGGAGCTGTTTTTT	CASSLGGGGTTGELFF
TRBJ2-1	few	TRBD2	TRBV5-1	TGCGCCAGCAGCTTGAGCGGGACCACCTACAATGAGCAGTTCTTC	CASSLSGTTYNEQFF
TRBJ2-3	NA	TRBD2	TRBV29-1	TGCAGCGTTGAAGAACGACTAGCGGGGACGTATACGCAGTATTTT	CSVEERLAGTYTQYF
TRBJ2-1	few	TRBD2	TRBV20-1	TGCAGTGCTAGTGGGGCGGGAGTAGGGTCGAGCTCCTACAATGAGCAGTTCTTC	CSASGAGVGSSSYNEQFF
TRBJ2-5	NA	NA	TRBV3-1	TGTGCCAGCAGCCAACAGGGCGTGTACTTC	CASSQQGVYF
TRBJ1-5	few	NA	TRBV20-1	TGCAGTGCTATATTAGGGGATCAGCCCCAGCATTTT	CSAILGDQPQHF
TRBJ2-1	NA	NA	TRBV7-2	TGTGCCAGCAGCTTAGAAGGTCCCAACAATGAGCAGTTCTTC	CASSLEGPNNEQFF
TRBJ2-1	NA	TRBD2	TRBV14	TGTGCCAGCAGCCAACCCAGACTAGCGGGAGGGGATGAGCAGTTCTTC	CASSQPRLAGGDEQFF
TRBJ2-3	NA	NA	TRBV6-5	TGTGCCAGCAGTTCCGCCCTAGCGTATAGCACAGATACGCAGTATTTT	CASSSALAYSTDTQYF
TRBJ2-5	few	NA	TRBV4-1	TGCGCCAGCAGCCAGGGGGACTTCCAAGAGACCCAGTACTTC	CASSQGDFQETQYF
TRBJ2-7	few	TRBD2	TRBV9	TGTGCCAGCAGCGTAGGCGGACTAGCGGGAGTATACGAGCAGTACTTC	CASSVGGLAGVYEQYF
TRBJ1-5	NA	NA	TRBV6-1	TGTGCCAGTAAAGGGGAAATAGGTCAGCCCCAGCATTTT	CASKGEIGQPQHF
TRBJ2-1	NA	TRBD2	TRBV5-6	TGTGCCAGCAGCCTTATAGCGGGAGACCCACTTTTTCGGTACAATGAGCAGTTCTTC	CASSLIAGDPLFRYNEQFF
TRBJ2-5	NA	TRBD1	TRBV12-3/TRBV12-4	TGTGCCAGCAGCCTCAAGGGGGCAGGGACCCAGTACTTC	CASSLKGAGTQYF
TRBJ2-7	few	NA	TRBV28	TGTGCCAGCAGTTTATATGGGACTGGCGAGCAGTACTTC	CASSLYGTGEQYF
TRBJ1-1	few	NA	TRBV30	TGTGCCTGGATCAGGGGGAACACTGAAGCTTTCTTT	CAWIRGNTEAFF
TRBJ2-5	few	TRBD1	TRBV7-8	TGTGCCAGCAGTGAGCAGGGGGCGCAACTCAAGGAGACCCAGTACTTC	CASSEQGAQLKETQYF
TRBJ2-1	NA	TRBD1	TRBV5-1	TGCGCCAGCAGCCCGATGGGACAGGAATTTGGCAATGAGCAGTTCTTC	CASSPMGQEFGNEQFF
TRBJ2-2	NA	NA	TRBV27	TGTGCCAGCAGTTTCTTGACACCCTCAACCGGGGAGCTGTTTTTT	CASSFLTPSTGELFF
TRBJ2-1	NA	TRBD1	TRBV6-1	TGTGCCAGCAGTGAAAGGGATGGGACAGGGAAACATGAGCAGTTCTTC	CASSERDGTGKHEQFF
TRBJ2-1	few	TRBD2	TRBV3-1	TGTGCCAGCAGCCCCGGCGTAGCGGGAAAGGTATATAGTGAGCAGTTCTTC	CASSPGVAGKVYSEQFF
TRBJ2-3	NA	TRBD2	TRBV15	TGTGCCACCAGCAGAGACTTGACTAGCGGAGATACGCAGTATTTT	CATSRDLTSGDTQYF
TRBJ2-7	few	TRBD2	TRBV9	TGTGCCAGCAGCGTGACTAGCGGGAGTAGCGAGCAGTACTTC	CASSVTSGSSEQYF
TRBJ2-7	many	TRBD1	TRBV12-3/TRBV12-4	TGTGCCAGCAGCTTTGGGACAGGCGAGCAGTACTTC	CASSFGTGEQYF
TRBJ1-4	NA	NA	TRBV4-2	TGTGCCAGCAGCCAAATGAGGGGGATGCGGAATGAAAAACTGTTTTTT	CASSQMRGMRNEKLFF
TRBJ2-7	NA	TRBD2	TRBV6-1	TGTGCCAGCAGTCCTAGCGGAACTTCTAACTACGAGCAGTACTTC	CASSPSGTSNYEQYF
TRBJ2-5	few	NA	TRBV12-3/TRBV12-4	TGTGCCAGCAGTTTACGGTACGAGACCCAGTACTTC	CASSLRYETQYF
TRBJ2-1	NA	NA	TRBV4-1	TGCGCCAGCAGCCAAGAGGATACCTCGAAGCGCGAGCAGTTCTTC	CASSQEDTSKREQFF